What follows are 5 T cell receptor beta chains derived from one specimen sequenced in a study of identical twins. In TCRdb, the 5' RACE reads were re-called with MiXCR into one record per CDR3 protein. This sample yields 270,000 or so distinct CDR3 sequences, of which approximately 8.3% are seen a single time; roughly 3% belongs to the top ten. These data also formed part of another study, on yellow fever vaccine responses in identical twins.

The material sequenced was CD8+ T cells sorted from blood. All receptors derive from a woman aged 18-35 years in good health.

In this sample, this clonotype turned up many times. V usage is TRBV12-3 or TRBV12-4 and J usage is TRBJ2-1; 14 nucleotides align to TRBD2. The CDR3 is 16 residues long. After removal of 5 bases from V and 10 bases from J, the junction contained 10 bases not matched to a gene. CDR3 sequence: CASSIPPGLAGVEQFF. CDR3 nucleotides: TGTGCCAGCAGTATACCTCCGGGACTAGCGGGAGTAGAGCAGTTCTTC.

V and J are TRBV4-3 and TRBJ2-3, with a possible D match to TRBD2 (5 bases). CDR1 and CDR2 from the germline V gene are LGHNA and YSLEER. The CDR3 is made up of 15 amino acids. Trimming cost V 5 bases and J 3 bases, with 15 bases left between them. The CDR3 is CASSASGIGTDTQYF. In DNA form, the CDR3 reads TGCGCCAGCAGCGCGTCGGGGATCGGGACAGATACGCAGTATTTT.

CDR3 DNA sequence: TGTGCCAGCAGTTTTATGGGACTGGAAGAGACCCAGTACTTC. Residues: CASSFMGLEETQYF. The chain recombines TRBV12-3 or TRBV12-4 with TRBJ2-5, with D tentatively TRBD2 (6 bases). Trimming took off 3 bases at V and 3 bases at J, with 11 bases between the two ends. This CDR3 contains 14 residues.

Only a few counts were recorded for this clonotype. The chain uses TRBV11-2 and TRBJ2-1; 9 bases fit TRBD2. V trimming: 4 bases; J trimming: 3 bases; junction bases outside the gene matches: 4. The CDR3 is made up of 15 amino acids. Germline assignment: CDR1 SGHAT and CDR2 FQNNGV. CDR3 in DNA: TGTGCCAGCAGCTGGGGACTAGCAGTCTACAATGAGCAGTTCTTC. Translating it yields CASSWGLAVYNEQFF.

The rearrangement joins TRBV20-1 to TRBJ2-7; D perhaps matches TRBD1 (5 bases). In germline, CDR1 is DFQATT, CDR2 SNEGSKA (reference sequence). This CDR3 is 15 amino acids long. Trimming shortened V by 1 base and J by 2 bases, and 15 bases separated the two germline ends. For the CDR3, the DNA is TGCAGTGCTAGAGTTTTGGGGCAGTCAACCTACGAGCAGTACTTC. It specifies CSARVLGQSTYEQYF.